These 10 T cell receptor beta chains originate from one sample sequenced in a study of neurological immune-mediated disorders. The time point: longitudinal time-point 2. MiXCR was run by TCRdb on the 5' RACE reads, yielding one entry per CDR3 protein. Of approximately 80,000 distinct CDR3 sequences in the sample, 5.8% are singletons; the top ten hold roughly 8.6%. Sequencing was done on a sample of PBMCs. The source is a woman aged 55-70 years with multiple sclerosis.

This clonotype was picked up many times. The chain combines TRBV11-2 with TRBJ2-3; TRBD1 agrees at 10 bases. CDR3 size: 16 residues. The V segment lost 4 bases and the J segment 6 bases; nucleotides outside the gene matches: 10. In germline, CDR1 is SGHAT, CDR2 FQNNGV. CDR3 nucleotides: TGTGCCAGCAGCTCCCGCGACAGGGGGCTGTGGGATACGCAGTATTTT. Amino acid sequence: CASSSRDRGLWDTQYF.

The sample holds many counts of this clonotype. This sequence joins TRBV20-1 and TRBJ2-7; D gene unclear. There are 12 residues in the CDR3. Trimming removed 6 bases at V and 2 bases at J, with 11 bases between. Germline CDR1 and CDR2: DFQATT and SNEGSKA (reference sequence). The CDR3 here is CSAKIFPYEQYF. CDR3 DNA sequence: TGCAGTGCCAAAATTTTTCCCTACGAGCAGTACTTC.

This clonotype was counted ten times or more. The chain combines TRBV5-1 with TRBJ2-5, with a weak D call TRBD1 (6 bases). The CDR3 totals 13 residues. CDR1 is SGHRS, CDR2 YFSETQ, per germline. The V end lost 2 bases, the J end lost 4 bases, and 9 bases lay between the germline ends. The CDR3 DNA is TGCGCCAGCAGCTTCCAGGGGCCAGAGACCCAGTACTTC. Translated: CASSFQGPETQYF.

This clonotype was recorded many times. This chain uses TRBV2 with TRBJ2-1, with TRBD2 matching 7 bases. Germline lookup yields CDR1 SNHLY and CDR2 FYNNEI. V was clipped by 4 bases and J by 4 bases; unmatched bases: 10. CDR3 size: 16 residues. CDR3 sequence (DNA): TGTGCCAGCAGTGTGGCTAGCGGCGGACTTTACAATGAGCAGTTCTTC. It codes for CASSVASGGLYNEQFF.

This clonotype appeared many times. CDR3 bases: TGCAGCGAGCTGACAGGGAACTATGGCTACACCTTC. Its protein is CSELTGNYGYTF. The rearrangement joins TRBV29-1 to TRBJ1-2; 7 nucleotides align to TRBD1. Looked up from germline, CDR1 is SQVTM and CDR2 is ANQGSEA. The CDR3 contains 12 residues. V trimming: 7 bases; J trimming: 2 bases; junction bases outside the gene matches: 4.

This clonotype was counted ten times or more. V gene TRBV5-1 combines with J gene TRBJ1-1; 7 positions agree with TRBD1. Looked up from germline, CDR1 is SGHRS and CDR2 is YFSETQ. The CDR3 loop spans 15 amino acids. V shed 4 bases and J 1 base; nucleotides not matched to a gene: 7. The CDR3 loop is CASSRDRVGNTEAFF. CDR3 sequence (DNA): TGCGCCAGCAGCCGAGACAGGGTGGGGAACACTGAAGCTTTCTTT.

This clonotype was seen at least ten times. This chain uses TRBV6-6 with TRBJ1-1; no clear D. This CDR3 has 15 amino acids. Trimming pared 0 bases from V and 4 bases from J, leaving 12 bases between. Germline CDR1 MNHNY, CDR2 SVGAGI (reference sequence). The CDR3 DNA reads TGTGCCAGCAGTTACTCTGGGCAGGCCGGCACTGAAGCTTTCTTT. Protein sequence: CASSYSGQAGTEAFF.

Ten or more counts support this clonotype. The rearrangement links TRBV3-1 to TRBJ1-1; D is possibly TRBD1 (6 bases). V was pared by 0 bases and J by 10 bases, with 12 bases between. The CDR3 spans 13 residues. Germline CDR1 is LGHDT and CDR2 is YNNKEL (reference sequence). CDR3 sequence reads: CASSQDRGNGAFF. CDR3 sequence (DNA): TGTGCCAGCAGCCAAGACAGGGGCAACGGAGCTTTCTTT.

This clonotype was observed many times. The chain combines TRBV6-5 with TRBJ2-1; D tentatively fits TRBD1 or TRBD2 (5 bases each). V shed 2 bases and J shed 7 bases, with 21 bases lying between them. This CDR3 is 17 amino acids long. Per the germline V gene, CDR1 is MNHEY and CDR2 is SVGAGI. The CDR3 DNA sequence: TGTGCCAGCAGTTACCGTCCCTCCGGGACCAATGTTAATGAGCAGTTCTTC. Translation: CASSYRPSGTNVNEQFF.

The V gene is TRBV12-3 or TRBV12-4, the J gene TRBJ2-7, with unresolved D. This CDR3 contains 13 residues. The V end lost 1 base, the J end lost 6 bases, and 10 bases lay between the germline ends. For the CDR3, the DNA is TGTGCCAGCAGTTTAGACTCTGCAGTCGAGCAGTACTTC. Its translation is CASSLDSAVEQYF.